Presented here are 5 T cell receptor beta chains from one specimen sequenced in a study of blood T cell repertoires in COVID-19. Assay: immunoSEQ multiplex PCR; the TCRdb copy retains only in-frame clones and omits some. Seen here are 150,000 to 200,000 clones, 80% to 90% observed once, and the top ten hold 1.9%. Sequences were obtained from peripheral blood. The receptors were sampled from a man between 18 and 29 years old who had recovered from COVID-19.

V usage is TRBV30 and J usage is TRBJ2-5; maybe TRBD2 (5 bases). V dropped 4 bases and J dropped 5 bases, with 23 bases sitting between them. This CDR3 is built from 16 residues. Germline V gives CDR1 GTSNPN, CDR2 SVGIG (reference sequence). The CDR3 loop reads CAWTLKGRGVGETQYF. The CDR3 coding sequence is TGTGCCTGGACCCTTAAGGGCCGGGGAGTGGGGGAGACCCAGTACTTC. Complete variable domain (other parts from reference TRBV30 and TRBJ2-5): SQTIHQWPATLVQPVGSPLSLECTVEGTSNPNLYWYRQAAGRGLQLLFYSVGIGQISSEVPQNLSASRPQDRQFILSSKKLLLSDSGFYLCAWTLKGRGVGETQYFGPGTRLLVL.

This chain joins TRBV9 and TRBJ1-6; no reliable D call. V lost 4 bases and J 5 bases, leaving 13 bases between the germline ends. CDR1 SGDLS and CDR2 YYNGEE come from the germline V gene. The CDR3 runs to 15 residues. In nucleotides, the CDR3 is TGTGCCAGCAGCACCCGAGCGGAGGATAATTCACCCCTCCACTTT. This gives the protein CASSTRAEDNSPLHF.

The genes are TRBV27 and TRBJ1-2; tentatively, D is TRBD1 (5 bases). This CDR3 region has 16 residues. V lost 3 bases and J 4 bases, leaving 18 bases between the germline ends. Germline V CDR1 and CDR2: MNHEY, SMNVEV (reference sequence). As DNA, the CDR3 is TGTGCCAGCAGTTTGGGGCAAGGAGGGCGAGCCTATGGCTACACCTTC. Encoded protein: CASSLGQGGRAYGYTF.

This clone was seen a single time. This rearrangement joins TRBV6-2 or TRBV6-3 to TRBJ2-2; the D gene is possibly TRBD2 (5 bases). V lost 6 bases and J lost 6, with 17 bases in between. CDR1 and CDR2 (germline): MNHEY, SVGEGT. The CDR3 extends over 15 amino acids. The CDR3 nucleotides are TGTGCCAGCAGCCAGACGGCTAGCCAAGCCGGGGAGCTGTTTTTT. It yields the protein CASSQTASQAGELFF.

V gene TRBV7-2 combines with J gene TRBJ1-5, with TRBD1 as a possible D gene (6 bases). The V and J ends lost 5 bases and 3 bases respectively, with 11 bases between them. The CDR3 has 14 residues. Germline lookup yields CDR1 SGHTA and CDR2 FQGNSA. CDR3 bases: TGTGCCAGCAGCCCGGACAGACTCAATCAGCCCCAGCATTTT. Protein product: CASSPDRLNQPQHF.